This TCR beta chain was identified during a study of cytomegalovirus exposure and HLA in healthy donors. Overall study context: In a later analysis, the approximately 110 validation repertoires were reported to have used the same platform as the approximately 620 first-cohort repertoires. Study results and caveats: Researchers counted about 150 TCR beta chains as cytomegalovirus-associated. Rare TCR sequences dominated, though some public TCRs recurred in many donors.

Sequencing was performed with immunoSEQ multiplex PCR; in TCRdb, only in-frame clones are kept and a portion is missing. The sample includes 40,000 to 55,000 clones, around 90% of them seen just once. The V gene's germline CDR1 is SEHNR and CDR2 FQNEAQ (reference sequence). J was trimmed by 5 bases and V by 3 bases; bases with no gene match: 8. The CDR3 is 16 amino acids. In the case of this clone: Antigen unknown.

The V and J genes are TRBV7-9 and TRBJ2-4; 9 bases map to TRBD1. Sequenced: PBMCs. This clonotype was obtained from a woman between 25 and 40 years old in good health and CMV-seronegative. The CDR3 spells CASSFAGTGNQNIQYF. CDR3 DNA sequence: TGTGCCAGCAGCTTCGCCGGGACAGGGAACCAAAACATTCAGTACTTC.